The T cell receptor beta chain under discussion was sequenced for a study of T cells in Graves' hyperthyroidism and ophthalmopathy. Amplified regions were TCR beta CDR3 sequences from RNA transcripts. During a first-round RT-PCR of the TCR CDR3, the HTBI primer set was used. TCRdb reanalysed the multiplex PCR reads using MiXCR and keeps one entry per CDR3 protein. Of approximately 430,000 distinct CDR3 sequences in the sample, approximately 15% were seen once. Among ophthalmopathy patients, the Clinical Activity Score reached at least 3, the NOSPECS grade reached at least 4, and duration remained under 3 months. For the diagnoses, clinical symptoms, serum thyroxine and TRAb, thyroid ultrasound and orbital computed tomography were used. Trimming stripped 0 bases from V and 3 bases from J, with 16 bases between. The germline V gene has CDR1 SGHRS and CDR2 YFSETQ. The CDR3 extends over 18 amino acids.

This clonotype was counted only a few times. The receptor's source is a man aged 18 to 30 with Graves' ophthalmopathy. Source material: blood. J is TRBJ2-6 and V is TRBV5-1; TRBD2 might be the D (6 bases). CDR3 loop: CASSLAGTLGGGANVLTF. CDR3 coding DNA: TGCGCCAGCAGCTTGGCCGGGACTCTGGGTGGTGGGGCCAACGTCCTGACTTTC.